The 21 T cell receptor beta chains presented below share a single source sample, sequenced in a study of shared clonotypes between healthy human individuals. Data came from immunoSEQ multiplex PCR; TCRdb stores just in-frame clones and leaves some out. The table includes hundreds of thousands of clones, 90% to 96% detected once. Sequencing was carried out using naive CD4+ T cells sorted from blood. Subset noted: CD45RA+ positively selected. Receptors originate from a woman in her 30s in good health.

This chain connects TRBV19 to TRBJ2-5, with unresolved D. The ends were cut back, 4 bases at V and 5 bases at J, with 11 bases in the middle. Germline loops: CDR1 LNHDA, CDR2 SQIVND (reference sequence). The CDR3 length is 13 residues. Here the CDR3 reads CASSKQRGETQYF. The CDR3 DNA follows: TGTGCCAGTAGTAAACAACGTGGGGAGACCCAGTACTTC.

The CDR3 DNA reads as TGTGCCAGCAGCTCCAAGGGAGGGCGGACTAGCGGGAGAAAGCAGTACTTC. This sequence encodes CASSSKGGRTSGRKQYF. The chain carries TRBV7-9 and TRBJ2-7; 13 bases agree with TRBD2. Germline loops: CDR1 SEHNR, CDR2 FQNEAQ (reference sequence). V was pared by 4 bases and J by 8 bases, with 14 bases of the junction left unmatched. This CDR3 has 17 amino acids.

J is TRBJ1-1 and V is TRBV9; 8 nucleotides agree with TRBD1. This CDR3 contains 16 residues. Germline V gene sequence: CDR1 SGDLS, CDR2 YYNGEE. After removal of 0 bases from V and 0 bases from J, the junction contained 4 bases not matched to a gene. This CDR3 is CASSVGGGQVNTEAFF. The CDR3 coding sequence is TGTGCCAGCAGCGTAGGAGGGGGACAGGTGAACACTGAAGCTTTCTTT.

V is TRBV19 and J is TRBJ2-5; perhaps D is TRBD1 or TRBD2 (5 bases each). Germline V lookup: CDR1 LNHDA, CDR2 SQIVND (reference sequence). The CDR3 runs to 16 residues. Trimming stripped 5 bases from V and 4 bases from J, with 20 bases between. The CDR3 bases are TGTGCCAGTAGTCTCCCGGGGCCCTCTAAAACAGAGACCCAGTACTTC. Translating gives CASSLPGPSKTETQYF.

The gene calls are TRBV19 and TRBJ2-2; 8 nucleotides align to TRBD1. With V trimmed by 5 bases and J by 6 bases, 8 bases remained unmatched. CDR3 length equals 15 residues. Germline CDR1 reads LNHDA; CDR2 reads SQIVND (reference sequence). The CDR3 nucleotides read TGTGCCAGTAGTGTCGGACAGGGAAGTTCCGGGGAGCTGTTTTTT. This gives the protein CASSVGQGSSGELFF.

V is TRBV10-1 and J is TRBJ2-5; D not resolved. V lost 7 bases and J 9 bases, leaving 21 bases between the germline ends. Looked up from germline, CDR1 is WNHNN and CDR2 is SYGVQD (reference sequence). This CDR3 comprises 14 residues. In DNA form, the CDR3 reads TGCGCCAGCAACCGTGCGGCCCAGCTTTATGCCCAGTACTTC. Protein: CASNRAAQLYAQYF.

The V call is TRBV19, the J call TRBJ2-7; 11 bases line up with TRBD1. Germline V gives CDR1 LNHDA, CDR2 SQIVND (reference sequence). J gave up 2 bases and V 4 bases, and 1 base lay outside the gene matches. This CDR3 spans 14 amino acids. The CDR3 reads CASSKGQGAYEQYF. As DNA, the CDR3 is TGTGCCAGTAGTAAGGGACAGGGGGCCTACGAGCAGTACTTC. Supplemented by reference TRBV19 and TRBJ2-7, the full variable domain reads DGGITQSPKYLFRKEGQNVTLSCEQNLNHDAMYWYRQDPGQGLRLIYYSQIVNDFQKGDIAEGYSVSREKKESFPLTVTSAQKNPTAFYLCASSKGQGAYEQYFGPGTRLTVT.

V usage is TRBV28 and J usage is TRBJ1-1; tentatively, D is TRBD1 (5 bases). The CDR3 is made up of 13 amino acids. Germline V gives CDR1 MDHEN, CDR2 SYDVKM. Trimming stripped 7 bases from V and 12 bases from J, with 21 bases between. CDR3: CASTSGGEYKPFF. CDR3 coding DNA: TGTGCCAGCACCTCTGGAGGGGAATATAAGCCTTTCTTT. The full variable domain, its missing parts supplied by reference TRBV28 and TRBJ1-1, is DVKVTQSSRYLVKRTGEKVFLECVQDMDHENMFWYRQDPGLGLRLIYFSYDVKMKEKGDIPEGYSVSREKKERFSLILESASTNQTSMYLCASTSGGEYKPFFGQGTRLTVV.

The CDR3 bases are TGTGCCAGCAGCTTAGATTGGGGACAGGGGAGCGAGCAGTACTTC. This sequence encodes CASSLDWGQGSEQYF. V gene TRBV11-2 combines with J gene TRBJ2-7, with 10 bases identical to TRBD1. This CDR3 has 15 residues. Losses at the gene ends were 0 bases for V and 6 bases for J; bases not matched to a gene: 5. Germline CDR1 SGHAT, CDR2 FQNNGV.

The V call is TRBV7-9, the J call TRBJ2-7; TRBD1 matches at 7 bases. The V and J ends lost 2 bases and 5 bases, in that order; junction bases with no gene match: 12. CDR3 length equals 16 residues. Germline loops: CDR1 SEHNR, CDR2 FQNEAQ (reference sequence). The CDR3 sequence is CASSLNRGTSTHEQYF. The CDR3 DNA reads as TGTGCCAGCAGCTTAAACAGGGGAACTTCTACGCACGAGCAGTACTTC.

There are a few counts of this clone. This rearrangement joins TRBV28 to TRBJ2-7, with 9 bases identical to TRBD1. The trim removed 7 bases at V and 3 bases at J, leaving 10 bases unmatched. CDR1 is MDHEN and CDR2 is SYDVKM in the germline V gene. The CDR3 extends over 15 amino acids. The CDR3 coding sequence is TGTGCCAGCACGACGATGACGGGACAGGGCTACGAGCAGTACTTC. This gives the protein CASTTMTGQGYEQYF.

The gene calls are TRBV7-2 and TRBJ1-2, with 7 bases matching TRBD1. The V and J ends lost 5 bases and 8 bases, in that order; junction bases with no gene match: 11. This CDR3 contains 14 residues. In germline, CDR1 is SGHTA, CDR2 FQGNSA. The CDR3 nucleotides read TGTGCCAGCAGCACCCCGACAGGGCTTGAGGGCTACACCTTC. This encodes CASSTPTGLEGYTF.

For the CDR3, the DNA is TGCGCCAGCAGCTTGGCCTTGGAGACCCAGTACTTC. It encodes CASSLALETQYF. V is TRBV5-1 and J is TRBJ2-5; D unresolved. The CDR3 sequence is 12 residues long. The germline gives CDR1 SGHRS, CDR2 YFSETQ. V was clipped by 0 bases and J by 5 bases, with 5 bases between them. Looking up the rest from reference TRBV5-1 and TRBJ2-5 gives the full variable domain: KAGVTQTPRYLIKTRGQQVTLSCSPISGHRSVSWYQQTPGQGLQFLFEYFSETQRNKGNFPGRFSGRQFSNSRSEMNVSTLELGDSALYLCASSLALETQYFGPGTRLLVL.

This clone has just one count. The chain has TRBV6-5 and TRBJ1-6; D is perhaps TRBD1 (5 bases). The germline V and J ends were trimmed by 2 bases and 7 bases, with 12 bases remaining between them. This CDR3 contains 15 residues. Germline V gives CDR1 MNHEY, CDR2 SVGAGI. CDR3 sequence reads: CASSYDSPVNSPLHF. In DNA, the CDR3 is TGTGCCAGCAGTTACGACAGCCCGGTAAATTCACCCCTCCACTTT.

This clone was counted a single time. This sequence joins TRBV29-1 and TRBJ2-7; D not resolved. The CDR3 length is 12 residues. From germline, CDR1 is SQVTM and CDR2 ANQGSEA. V shed 5 bases and J shed 0 bases, with 8 bases lying between them. The CDR3 sequence: CSVSWSSYEQYF. CDR3 in DNA: TGCAGCGTTTCCTGGAGCTCCTACGAGCAGTACTTC.

This chain connects TRBV5-4 to TRBJ1-2, with unresolved D. The CDR3 length is 14 residues. Germline lookup yields CDR1 SGHNT and CDR2 YYREEE (reference sequence). V was shortened by 0 bases and J by 4 bases, with 10 bases between the two germline ends. The CDR3 bases are TGTGCCAGCAGCTTGGCCGGAGAGGGCTATGGCTACACCTTC. It yields the protein CASSLAGEGYGYTF.

The J gene is TRBJ2-3, the V gene TRBV29-1; 7 nucleotides agree with TRBD2. The V gene's germline CDR1 is SQVTM and CDR2 ANQGSEA. V lost 5 bases and J lost 3; bases outside the gene matches: 11. The CDR3 has 15 amino acids. In nucleotides, the CDR3 is TGCAGCGTTTTTCGGCCCGGGAGGAGGACAGATACGCAGTATTTT. Translation gives CSVFRPGRRTDTQYF.

This chain connects TRBV10-2 to TRBJ2-1; 8 positions match TRBD2. CDR3 length: 14 amino acids. Germline lookup yields CDR1 WSHSY and CDR2 SAAADI. Germline trimming cut 8 bases from V and 1 base from J; bases unmatched to any gene: 4. The CDR3, as DNA: TGCGCCAGCTTGGCGGGAGGATCCTACAATGAGCAGTTCTTC. Protein: CASLAGGSYNEQFF.

The chain uses TRBV19 and TRBJ2-3, with no clear D. Germline lookup yields CDR1 LNHDA and CDR2 SQIVND (reference sequence). The V end lost 7 bases, the J end lost 5 bases, and 13 bases lay between the germline ends. The CDR3 extends over 13 amino acids. CDR3 sequence (DNA): TGTGCCAGTAATTCCACCTTAGGAGATACGCAGTATTTT. Translated: CASNSTLGDTQYF.

The chain is built from TRBV2 and TRBJ2-4; D remains ambiguous. The CDR3 extends over 15 amino acids. V lost 2 bases and J lost 0, with 8 bases in between. CDR1 SNHLY and CDR2 FYNNEI come from the germline V gene. The CDR3 sequence: CASSERARAKNIQYF. As DNA, the CDR3 is TGTGCCAGCAGTGAAAGGGCTAGAGCCAAAAACATTCAGTACTTC.

Here the CDR3 reads CACLGGAGGTEAFF. The CDR3 DNA sequence: TGTGCCTGCTTGGGCGGGGCAGGTGGAACTGAAGCTTTCTTT. The rearrangement joins TRBV28 to TRBJ1-1, with a weak D call TRBD1 (5 bases). V was cut by 11 bases and J by 5 bases, with 21 bases left in between. Germline assignment: CDR1 MDHEN and CDR2 SYDVKM. This CDR3 spans 14 amino acids.